This entry concerns a single TCR beta chain. Its antigen is still unknown. Produced via immunoSEQ multiplex PCR; TCRdb's table is partial and in-frame only. Of approximately 58,000 clones listed, roughly 87% are singletons. Patients were diagnosed with urothelial carcinoma, either locally advanced or metastatic. Germline-derived CDR1 and CDR2 are SNHLY and FYNNEI. Trimming took 6 bases from V and 7 from J, leaving 13 bases between them. The CDR3 sequence is 13 residues long. These data originate in a study of PD-L1 blockade in urothelial cancer. Study results and caveats: Survival was better when pretreatment blood TCR clonality fell below the median.

The sample in question was PBMCs, obtained around atezolizumab (anti-PD-L1) treatment. This receptor was taken from a man between 65 and 85 years old with urothelial cancer. The rearrangement joins TRBV2 to TRBJ1-5; D is possibly TRBD1 (6 bases). The CDR3 DNA sequence: TGTGCCAGCAGGGGACAAGCGGGGCAGCCCCAGCATTTT. Translation: CASRGQAGQPQHF.